The rows below give T cell receptor beta chains drawn from one sample of a study of graft-versus-host responses after intestinal transplantation. Sequencing was performed with immunoSEQ multiplex PCR; in TCRdb, only in-frame clones are kept and a portion is missing. The sample holds tens of thousands of clones, about 87% seen once. These receptors have no known antigen. The specimen comprised unstimulated CD4+ T cells sorted from spleen or lymph node cells, sampled before transplant. All receptors come from a human donor who was the organ donor for an intestinal transplant. Both conserved end residues are part of each CDR3. The D gene is left open where the match is weak.

d_call j_call v_call cdr3_aa cdr3_nt
TRBD1 TRBJ1-2 TRBV9 CASSRRGQGSTNYGYTF TGTGCCAGCAGCAGGCGGGGACAGGGATCTACTAACTATGGCTACACCTTC
- TRBJ2-6 TRBV5-1 CASSLRGPGANVLTF TGCGCCAGCAGCTTGAGGGGCCCTGGGGCCAACGTCCTGACTTTC
- TRBJ1-1 TRBV20-1 CSARGSVEAFF TGCAGTGCTAGGGGGAGTGTTGAAGCTTTCTTT
TRBD2 TRBJ2-2 TRBV19 CASSKGLAGNTGELFF TGTGCCAGTAGTAAAGGACTAGCGGGAAACACCGGGGAGCTGTTTTTT
TRBD1 TRBJ2-3 TRBV29-1 CSERGRTSTDTQYF TGCAGCGAGAGGGGGCGTACTAGCACAGATACGCAGTATTTT
TRBD1 TRBJ1-1 TRBV7-3 CASSLGTVPHRAFF TGTGCCAGCAGCCTAGGGACAGTCCCCCACCGGGCTTTCTTT
TRBD2 TRBJ2-1 TRBV2 CASRPWLAGGPNEQFF TGTGCCAGCAGGCCATGGCTCGCGGGAGGGCCGAATGAGCAGTTCTTC
- TRBJ1-1 TRBV10-3 CADPPIGTEAFF TGTGCCGATCCCCCCATCGGGACTGAAGCTTTCTTT
TRBD2 TRBJ2-5 TRBV2 CASSVTSGQETQYF TGTGCCAGCAGTGTGACTAGCGGACAAGAGACCCAGTACTTC
- TRBJ1-2 TRBV5-6 CASSPFGRQDYGYTF TGTGCCAGCAGCCCTTTTGGGAGACAAGACTATGGCTACACCTTC
- TRBJ2-1 TRBV6-4 CAILGGSYNEQFF TGTGCCATATTGGGGGGATCCTACAATGAGCAGTTCTTC